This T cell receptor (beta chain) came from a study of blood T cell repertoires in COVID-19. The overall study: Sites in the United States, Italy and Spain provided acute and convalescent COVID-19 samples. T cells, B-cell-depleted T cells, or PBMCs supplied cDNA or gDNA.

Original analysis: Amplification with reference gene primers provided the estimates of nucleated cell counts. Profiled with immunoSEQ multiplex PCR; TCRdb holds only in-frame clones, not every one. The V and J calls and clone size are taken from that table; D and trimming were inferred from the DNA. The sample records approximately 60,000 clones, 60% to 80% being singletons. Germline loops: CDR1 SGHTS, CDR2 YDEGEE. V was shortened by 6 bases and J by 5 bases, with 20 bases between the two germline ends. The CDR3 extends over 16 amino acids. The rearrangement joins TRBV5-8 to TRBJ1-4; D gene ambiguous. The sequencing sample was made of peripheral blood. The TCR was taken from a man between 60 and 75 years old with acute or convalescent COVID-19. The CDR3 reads CASTTRAGDGNEKLFF. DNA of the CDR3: TGTGCCAGCACCACCCGTGCGGGAGACGGGAATGAAAAACTGTTTTTT.